This T cell receptor (beta chain) was sequenced for a study of CD8 T cells in Susac syndrome. General study findings and limits: The total CD8+ repertoires yielded 15 to 20 Susac-specific public clones and the CD8+ TEMRA repertoires yielded 5 or 6.

A quantity of about 0.5 to 1 ug RNA underwent reverse transcription using random hexamers. TCRdb analysed the immunoSEQ multiplex PCR reads with MiXCR anew, one entry per CDR3 protein. The table includes approximately 190,000 distinct CDR3 sequences, about 95% detected once. A note on this clonotype: Its antigen is still unknown.

Losses at the gene ends were 5 bases for V and 3 bases for J; bases not matched to a gene: 5. Germline CDR1 SGHRS, CDR2 YFSETQ. This CDR3 is built from 14 residues. From blood CD8+ and CD4+ T cells, TCR beta sequences were generated. FACS enriched CD8+ TEMRA cells, while bulk CD8+ and CD4+ were negatively isolated. Sequenced: CD8+ T cells from PBMCs. The J gene is TRBJ2-7, the V gene TRBV5-1; 10 bases are a match to TRBD2. This sequence was found in a human donor with Susac syndrome. The DNA for the CDR3 is TGCGCCAGCAGGCGGACTAGCGGATTCTACGAGCAGTACTTC. Protein sequence: CASRRTSGFYEQYF.